This is a list of T cell receptor beta chains from one sample in a study of cytomegalovirus exposure and HLA in healthy donors. Measured with immunoSEQ multiplex PCR; TCRdb has only the in-frame clones, and not every one. The table lists 110,000 to 150,000 clones, around 86% of them singletons. The sequencing input was PBMCs. The receptors shown here come from a female donor in good health and CMV-seronegative. CDR3s include the opening cysteine and the closing phenylalanine or tryptophan.

j_call v_call cdr3_length cdr3_aa
TRBJ1-3 TRBV11-2 15 CASRNPGQQRNTIYF
TRBJ1-2 TRBV18 13 CASSPASGQDYTF
TRBJ1-5 TRBV18 14 CASSETGGDQPQHF
TRBJ2-7 TRBV4-1 15 CASSQDLGWGGEQYF
TRBJ1-1 TRBV6-5 15 CASSYSMGQALEAFF
TRBJ1-1 TRBV25-1 14 CASSEGTANTEAFF
TRBJ2-5 TRBV28 15 CASTSNHRRQETQYF
TRBJ1-5 TRBV5-1 13 CASSLGPQQPQHF
TRBJ1-1 TRBV6-6 13 CASSYSANTEAFF
TRBJ1-5 TRBV6-1 15 CASSEARGLGQPQHF
TRBJ1-5 TRBV28 12 CASSGSNQPQHF
TRBJ2-7 TRBV7-2 13 CASSRGQGSGQYF
TRBJ1-5 TRBV10-3 15 CAIRSGQGDNQPQHF
TRBJ1-5 TRBV6-1 14 CASSDLFSNQPQHF
TRBJ1-3 TRBV7-9 16 CASSLGLSDSGNTIYF
TRBJ2-7 TRBV25-1 13 CASSVTGLGEQYF
TRBJ2-1 TRBV28 15 CASSSLAGGYNEQFF
TRBJ1-4 TRBV5-1 15 CASNDSGGPNEKLFF
TRBJ1-1 TRBV6-6 14 CASRGGGSDTEAFF
TRBJ2-1 TRBV19 15 CASSTSRLASNEQFF
TRBJ1-1 TRBV28 13 CASIPYLNTEAFF
TRBJ2-7 TRBV5-6 13 CASSLTASYEQYF
TRBJ2-3 TRBV11-2 15 CASRLGAGGTDTQYF
TRBJ1-1 TRBV10-2 14 CASRGSGGGTEAFF
TRBJ1-4 TRBV10-2 17 CASSEGLMAPGGEKLFF
TRBJ2-5 TRBV6-5 15 CASSRLTGAGETQYF
TRBJ2-7 TRBV27 12 CASTRKSGEQYF
TRBJ2-5 TRBV28 15 CASSGSGGGTETQYF